The 25 T cell receptor beta chains below come from one sample, sequenced in a study of blood T cell repertoires in COVID-19. Here immunoSEQ multiplex PCR was the method, and the copy in TCRdb shows in-frame clones only, minus some. The profile shows a few hundred thousand clones, 88% of them singletons. The sequenced sample consisted of peripheral blood. The receptors here all came from a woman in her 50s with COVID-19, enrolled during active disease.

As regards this clone: The sample carries other DNA sequences with the same CDR3. The chain carries TRBV30 and TRBJ1-2, with D uncertain. The V end lost 0 bases, the J end lost 2 bases, and 19 bases lay between the germline ends. CDR3 length equals 17 residues. Germline V gene data show CDR1 as GTSNPN and CDR2 as SVGIG (reference sequence). Written as DNA, the CDR3 is TGTGCCTGGAGTGTAGATTGGCTCGGGAAGGCAAACTATGGCTACACCTTC. This sequence encodes CAWSVDWLGKANYGYTF.

V usage is TRBV4-1 and J usage is TRBJ1-1; D is unclear. Germline CDR1 reads MGHRA; CDR2 reads YSYEKL. CDR3 length equals 14 residues. V was cut by 0 bases and J by 6 bases, with 11 bases left in between. Written as DNA, the CDR3 is TGCGCCAGCAGCCAAGAGCAGGTGAGCCCTGAAGCTTTCTTT. Amino acids: CASSQEQVSPEAFF.

The J gene is TRBJ2-2, the V gene TRBV27; 8 nucleotides agree with TRBD1. The CDR3 spans 16 residues. The trim removed 6 bases at V and 1 base at J, leaving 7 bases unmatched. Germline V lookup: CDR1 MNHEY, CDR2 SMNVEV (reference sequence). The DNA of the CDR3 is TGTGCCAGCAGGATAAACAGGGGGTTGAACACCGGGGAGCTGTTTTTT. It is translated as CASRINRGLNTGELFF.

This chain uses TRBV4-1 with TRBJ2-6, with 7 bases that match TRBD1. CDR1 and CDR2 from the germline V gene are MGHRA and YSYEKL. The CDR3 consists of 17 residues. J lost 2 bases, V lost 1 base, and 5 bases had no gene match. The chain's CDR3 is CASSQGTGDPGANVLTF. CDR3 bases: TGCGCCAGCAGCCAAGGGACAGGAGATCCTGGGGCCAACGTCCTGACTTTC.

The rearrangement uses TRBV28 and TRBJ1-1, with 8 positions matching TRBD1. The germline V gene encodes CDR1 MDHEN and CDR2 SYDVKM. This CDR3 has 15 residues. J was trimmed by 6 bases and V by 5 bases; bases with no gene match: 11. CDR3 DNA: TGTGCCAGCAGTCTACAGGGGGGGGCCGTTGCTGAAGCTTTCTTT. Its protein product is CASSLQGGAVAEAFF.

CDR3 protein: CASSERSYGYTF. The CDR3 DNA follows: TGTGCCAGCAGTGAACGTAGCTATGGCTACACCTTC. The chain couples TRBV6-1 to TRBJ1-2; D remains unclear. V lost 2 bases, J lost 4 bases, and 5 bases lay in between. From germline, CDR1 is MNHNS and CDR2 SASEGT. The CDR3 contains 12 residues.

This chain connects TRBV5-1 to TRBJ1-6, with 7 bases lining up with TRBD1. Per germline, CDR1 SGHRS and CDR2 YFSETQ. The CDR3 covers 16 residues. Unmatched junction bases numbered 13, after V lost 5 bases and J lost 8 bases. The chain's CDR3 is CASRPRTGLSDSPLHF. The CDR3 DNA reads TGCGCCAGCAGACCGAGGACAGGTCTTTCGGATTCACCCCTCCACTTT.

The chain combines TRBV3-1 (or the pseudogene TRBV3-2) with TRBJ2-5; D is possibly TRBD1 (5 bases). The V and J ends lost 3 bases and 0 bases respectively, with 8 bases between them. Germline assignment: CDR1 LGHDT and CDR2 YNNKEL (reference sequence). The CDR3 sequence is 14 residues long. The CDR3 DNA reads TGTGCCAGCAGCCACAGGGCGTACCAAGAGACCCAGTACTTC. The encoded protein is CASSHRAYQETQYF.

The J gene is TRBJ1-6, the V gene TRBV5-4; D might be TRBD1 (5 bases). Per germline, CDR1 SGHNT and CDR2 YYREEE (reference sequence). The CDR3 is 12 residues long. Trimming took off 1 base at V and 16 bases at J, with 12 bases between the two ends. DNA of the CDR3: TGTGCCAGCAGCTTGATGGGGCAGGTACTCCACTTT. Its protein is CASSLMGQVLHF.

The CDR3 loop is CAWREQMNTEAFF. The DNA for the CDR3 is TGTGCCTGGAGGGAACAGATGAACACTGAAGCTTTCTTT. This chain uses TRBV30 with TRBJ1-1, with D hard to call. This CDR3 comprises 13 residues. The germline V gene encodes CDR1 GTSNPN and CDR2 SVGIG (reference sequence). V was clipped by 3 bases and J by 0 bases, with 8 bases between them.

A few counts support this clone. The chain has TRBV4-1 and TRBJ1-3, with a weak D call TRBD1 (6 bases). Germline lookup yields CDR1 MGHRA and CDR2 YSYEKL. This CDR3 is built from 16 residues. Between the trimmed V and J ends, which lost 0 bases and 2 bases, there was a span of 11 bases. CDR3 loop: CASSQEVGDTGNTIYF. The DNA of the CDR3 is TGCGCCAGCAGCCAAGAAGTAGGGGACACTGGAAACACCATATATTTT.

This chain connects TRBV6-6 to TRBJ2-3; D possibly corresponds to TRBD2 (5 bases). Germline V gene data show CDR1 as MNHNY and CDR2 as SVGAGI (reference sequence). V shed 2 bases and J shed 0 bases, with 9 bases lying between them. This CDR3 spans 15 amino acids. CDR3 sequence: CASSYTRASTDTQYF. The CDR3 coding sequence is TGTGCCAGCAGTTACACGAGGGCTAGCACAGATACGCAGTATTTT.

The rearrangement joins TRBV28 to TRBJ1-4; D is unclear. The CDR3 extends over 15 amino acids. The ends were cut back, 6 bases at V and 2 bases at J, with 13 bases in the middle. From germline, CDR1 is MDHEN and CDR2 SYDVKM. The CDR3 nucleotides are TGTGCCAGCAGCCCCCCGGGGAGTACTAATGAAAAACTGTTTTTT. Its translation: CASSPPGSTNEKLFF.

V and J are TRBV30 and TRBJ1-6; D is ambiguous. This CDR3 spans 16 amino acids. Per germline, CDR1 GTSNPN and CDR2 SVGIG (reference sequence). V shed 0 bases and J shed 10 bases, with 19 bases lying between them. The CDR3 nucleotides are TGTGCCTGGAGTGTGCCAAGTTTGAGGATGATCTCACCCCTCCACTTT. This codes for CAWSVPSLRMISPLHF.

This clone was observed once. V is TRBV29-1 and J is TRBJ2-1; TRBD2 might be the D (7 bases). V dropped 3 bases and J dropped 8 bases, with 23 bases sitting between them. Per the germline V gene, CDR1 is SQVTM and CDR2 is ANQGSEA. The CDR3 runs 16 residues. CDR3 sequence: CSVEGGHGGQIDEQFF. The CDR3 DNA reads as TGCAGCGTTGAGGGGGGGCACGGCGGACAGATCGATGAGCAGTTCTTC.

The chain combines TRBV7-2 with TRBJ1-5; 8 bases agree with TRBD1. CDR3 size: 15 residues. V lost 5 bases and J lost 5; bases outside the gene matches: 8. CDR1 and CDR2 from the germline V gene are SGHTA and FQGNSA. The CDR3 DNA sequence: TGTGCCAGCAGCCTAGAAACAGGGGGGGATCAGCCCCAGCATTTT. This translates into CASSLETGGDQPQHF. Full variable domain (remainder filled in from reference TRBV7-2 and TRBJ1-5): GAGVSQSPSNKVTEKGKDVELRCDPISGHTALYWYRQSLGQGLEFLIYFQGNSAPDKSGLPSDRFSAERTGGSVSTLTIQRTQQEDSAVYLCASSLETGGDQPQHFGDGTRLSIL.

The CDR3 protein is CASSQGGGGEKLFF. DNA for the CDR3: TGCGCCAGCAGCCAAGGTGGGGGAGGTGAAAAACTGTTTTTT. The rearrangement joins TRBV5-1 to TRBJ1-4, with a possible D match to TRBD1 (5 bases). The CDR3 runs 14 residues. V dropped 4 bases and J dropped 7 bases, with 14 bases sitting between them. The germline V gene encodes CDR1 SGHRS and CDR2 YFSETQ.

The chain has TRBV5-1 and TRBJ2-5, with D possibly being TRBD1 (6 bases). CDR1 and CDR2 from the germline V gene are SGHRS and YFSETQ. The CDR3 runs 17 residues. The germline V and J ends were trimmed by 2 bases and 4 bases, with 21 bases remaining between them. The CDR3 bases are TGCGCCAGCAGCTTCGACCACTCACAGGGTCTTGCAGAGACCCAGTACTTC. This sequence encodes CASSFDHSQGLAETQYF.

This chain connects TRBV5-6 to TRBJ2-6; D is undetermined. This CDR3 has 15 amino acids. The germline CDR1 and CDR2 sequences are SGHDT and YYEEEE. V lost 3 bases to trimming and J lost 1 base, with 8 bases between them. In nucleotides, the CDR3 is TGTGCCAGCAGCTCTCCGAGATCTGGGGCCAACGTCCTGACTTTC. Amino acid sequence: CASSSPRSGANVLTF.

The gene calls are TRBV19 and TRBJ2-4; perhaps TRBD2 as D (6 bases). The germline gives CDR1 LNHDA, CDR2 SQIVND (reference sequence). This CDR3 is built from 15 residues. Trimming left V 3 bases short and J 0 bases short, with 9 bases between. The CDR3 reads CASSMGGLAKNIQYF. Written as DNA, the CDR3 is TGTGCCAGTAGTATGGGGGGACTAGCCAAAAACATTCAGTACTTC.

J is TRBJ2-3 and V is TRBV9; 10 bases are shared with TRBD2. The CDR3 is 17 residues long. Germline V gives CDR1 SGDLS, CDR2 YYNGEE. J was trimmed by 3 bases and V by 0 bases; bases with no gene match: 7. The CDR3: CASSVGQRGGRTDTQYF. The CDR3 DNA is TGTGCCAGCAGCGTAGGTCAGCGGGGGGGAAGGACAGATACGCAGTATTTT.

The V gene is TRBV6-5, the J gene TRBJ1-4; 10 bases match TRBD1. The CDR3 is 11 amino acids. V lost 5 bases, J lost 14 bases, and 2 bases stayed unmatched. From germline, CDR1 is MNHEY and CDR2 SVGAGI. The CDR3 bases are TGTGCCAGCAGTATGGGACAGGGGCTGTTTTTT. Its protein product is CASSMGQGLFF.

The chain is built from TRBV4-1 and TRBJ2-3; D perhaps matches TRBD1 (6 bases). Trimming pared 3 bases from V and 2 bases from J, leaving 15 bases between. Germline assignment: CDR1 MGHRA and CDR2 YSYEKL. This CDR3 contains 16 residues. This CDR3 is CASSHGRGPDTDTQYF. The DNA for the CDR3 is TGCGCCAGCAGCCACGGCAGGGGTCCGGACACAGATACGCAGTATTTT.

In its sample, this clone was seen once. This CDR3 is also generated by other DNA sequences in the sample. The V and J genes are TRBV30 and TRBJ1-1, with D possibly TRBD1 on 6 matching bases. The germline CDR1 and CDR2 sequences are GTSNPN and SVGIG (reference sequence). The CDR3 covers 13 residues. V lost 4 bases and J 0 bases, leaving 9 bases between the germline ends. In DNA form, the CDR3 reads TGTGCCTGGATCAGACAGGTGAACACTGAAGCTTTCTTT. Protein sequence: CAWIRQVNTEAFF.

The CDR3 is CAWSLQGANEKLFF. The CDR3 region has the DNA TGTGCCTGGAGTTTACAGGGGGCTAATGAAAAACTGTTTTTT. The V gene is TRBV30, the J gene TRBJ1-4, with 8 bases identical to TRBD1. The ends lost 2 bases at V and 3 bases at J; junction bases unmatched: 2. The CDR3 consists of 14 residues. CDR1 and CDR2 from the germline V gene are GTSNPN and SVGIG (reference sequence).